This T cell receptor (beta chain) is from a study of T cells in Graves' hyperthyroidism and ophthalmopathy. Study at large: Peripheral blood was acquired at first diagnosis, ahead of any therapy whatsoever.

The study's findings and limits: Blood also held most thyroid clonotypes expanded beyond 0.001.

Germline V gives CDR1 WSHSY, CDR2 SAAADI. This CDR3 spans 12 amino acids. With 3 bases removed from V and 10 bases from J, the gap between germline ends came to 9 bases. Diagnoses used clinical symptoms, serum thyroxine and TRAb, thyroid ultrasound and orbital computed tomography. The authors obtained PBMCs from 7.5 to 10 ml of fresh peripheral blood. RNA transcripts yielded amplified TCR beta CDR3 regions. In the first-round RT-PCR of the TCR CDR3, the HTBI primer set was used. Using its own MiXCR run on the multiplex PCR reads, TCRdb lists one record per CDR3 protein. The table includes about 320,000 distinct CDR3 sequences, roughly 17% detected once. This clonotype was found a few times. Its cognate antigen is unknown.

Sequenced input: blood. This TCR was recovered from a man younger than 45 with Graves' hyperthyroidism. V usage is TRBV10-2 and J usage is TRBJ1-4; D may be TRBD1 (5 bases). CDR3 residues: CASSEYQGKLFF. CDR3 DNA: TGCGCCAGCAGTGAATATCAGGGAAAACTGTTTTTT.